This TCR beta chain originates from a study of CD8 T cells in ankylosing spondylitis. Whole-study findings and limits: Characteristic of ankylosing spondylitis blood, it appeared, was a TCR beta motif comprising roughly eight highly homologous variants. According to the report, clones linked to the disease were significantly enriched in matched synovial fluid samples taken from ankylosing spondylitis patients.

Scientists made TCR beta libraries using quantitative 5'-RACE with molecular barcodes. TCRdb re-called the 5' RACE reads with MiXCR, one entry per CDR3 protein. The sample yields about 460,000 distinct CDR3 sequences, roughly 5% seen once. CDR1 and CDR2 from the germline V gene are MNHEY and SVGEGT. Trimming cost V 5 bases and J 0 bases; bases outside gene matches: 12. The CDR3 extends over 17 amino acids. This clonotype was recorded many times. Its matching antigen is unknown. This sequence joins TRBV6-2 or TRBV6-3 and TRBJ1-1, with 7 bases identical to TRBD1. This TCR was recovered from a male donor with ankylosing spondylitis. Sequencing was done on a sample of blood, either unsorted or a sorted T cell fraction (not recorded which). The CDR3 region is CASSPSHRGYMNTEAFF. CDR3 nucleotide sequence: TGTGCCAGCAGTCCCTCCCACAGGGGTTATATGAACACTGAAGCTTTCTTT.